These 7 T cell receptor beta chains originate from one sample sequenced in a study of blood T cells in healthy people across ages. Together with a sample-barcoded 5' primer, a J-beta primer mix was included in a second PCR lasting about 7 to 11 cycles. MiXCR was run by TCRdb on the 5' RACE reads, yielding one entry per CDR3 protein. The sample carries approximately 290,000 distinct CDR3 sequences, 25% to 30% recorded once. Sequencing was done on a sample of blood. The receptors here all came from a woman aged 70 to 79 in good health.

The CDR3 region has the DNA TGCGCCAGCAGTGACACCGGGGAGCTGTTTTTT. This codes for CASSDTGELFF. The chain is built from TRBV5-1 and TRBJ2-2; D gene unclear. This CDR3 has 11 residues. CDR1 and CDR2 (germline): SGHRS, YFSETQ. V was clipped by 5 bases and J by 3 bases, with 2 bases between them.

This clonotype was counted many times. The V and J genes are TRBV27 and TRBJ2-3; TRBD2 might be the D (10 bases). The V end was cut by 5 bases, the J end by 4 bases, with 31 bases between. The germline V gene has CDR1 MNHEY and CDR2 SMNVEV (reference sequence). This CDR3 spans 20 amino acids. The CDR3 DNA reads TGTGCCAGCAGTGCAACAGGGGGCTATGGCCTAGCGGGGGATTCAGATACGCAGTATTTT. Translation: CASSATGGYGLAGDSDTQYF.

The chain joins TRBV7-2 to TRBJ2-7; TRBD1 might be the D (6 bases). The end of the DNA fits TRBJ2-5 better, so the J call may be wrong. From germline, CDR1 is SGHTA and CDR2 FQGNSA. The CDR3 is 15 residues long. The CDR3 reads CASSLRQGSPQTQYF. The CDR3 bases are TGTGCCAGCAGCTTAAGGCAGGGGAGTCCTCAGACCCAGTACTTC.

This clonotype occurred a few times. Here the CDR3 DNA reads TGCAGTGCTAGAGCTCAACTAGCGGTACTTTACAATGAGCAGTTCTTC. Translation gives CSARAQLAVLYNEQFF. The V gene is TRBV20-1, the J gene TRBJ2-1; TRBD2 aligns across 8 bases. CDR3 length: 16 amino acids. Trimming at V came to 1 base and at J to 4 bases, leaving 9 bases not matched to a gene. CDR1 is DFQATT and CDR2 is SNEGSKA in the germline V gene (reference sequence).

This chain uses TRBV6-5 with TRBJ2-6; no clear D gene. Germline CDR1 is MNHEY and CDR2 is SVGAGI. V lost 2 bases to trimming and J lost 0 bases, with 8 bases between them. This CDR3 contains 16 residues. The CDR3 protein is CASSYLSTSGANVLTF. CDR3 coding DNA: TGTGCCAGCAGTTACCTCTCGACCTCTGGGGCCAACGTCCTGACTTTC.

In DNA form, the CDR3 reads TGTGCCAGCAGCTTCCGGGACGGTGATAATGAAAAACTGTTTTTT. Translation: CASSFRDGDNEKLFF. This chain joins TRBV28 and TRBJ1-4; tentative D call: TRBD1 (5 bases). CDR1 is MDHEN, CDR2 SYDVKM, per germline. The germline V and J ends were trimmed by 6 bases and 4 bases, with 15 bases remaining between them. This CDR3 spans 15 amino acids.

V and J are TRBV28 and TRBJ1-3; possibly TRBD1 for D (5 bases). Trimming left V 6 bases short and J 0 bases short, with 12 bases between. Germline CDR1 reads MDHEN; CDR2 reads SYDVKM. The CDR3 loop spans 15 amino acids. The CDR3 nucleotides read TGTGCCAGCAGATCGGGACTGCTCTCTGGAAACACCATATATTTT. Amino acid sequence: CASRSGLLSGNTIYF. Variable domain in full (rest from reference TRBV28 and TRBJ1-3): DVKVTQSSRYLVKRTGEKVFLECVQDMDHENMFWYRQDPGLGLRLIYFSYDVKMKEKGDIPEGYSVSREKKERFSLILESASTNQTSMYLCASRSGLLSGNTIYFGEGSWLTVV.